The T cell receptor beta chain described here comes from a study of shared clonotypes between healthy human individuals. This clone was seen once. The method was immunoSEQ multiplex PCR; TCRdb's version includes in-frame clones alone and lacks a portion of them. The sample has roughly 2,000,000 clones, about 95% seen once. Positively selected for CCR7, the CD45RO-negative cells used as naive CD8 cells excluded terminally differentiated effector memory CD45RA+ cells. The receptor was isolated from a man aged 18 to 35 in good health. Source material: naive CD8+ T cells sorted from blood.

CDR3 region: CSVEGHHRGKAYEQYF. The CDR3 DNA reads TGCAGCGTTGAGGGCCACCACAGGGGTAAGGCCTACGAGCAGTACTTC. V is TRBV29-1 and J is TRBJ2-7; 7 nucleotides match TRBD1. This CDR3 is 16 amino acids long. The trim removed 3 bases at V and 2 bases at J, leaving 13 bases unmatched. Germline V CDR1 and CDR2: SQVTM, ANQGSEA.